These 27 T cell receptor beta chains were sequenced from one sample in a study of T cells in Graves' hyperthyroidism and ophthalmopathy. The CDR3 regions of TCR beta were amplified from RNA transcripts. A set of HTBI primers served as the primers for a first-round RT-PCR of the TCR CDR3. MiXCR, run by TCRdb on the multiplex PCR reads, gives a single entry per CDR3 protein. The sample holds a few hundred thousand distinct CDR3 sequences, about 20% seen once. The sequenced sample was blood. The receptors shown here come from an older woman with Graves' ophthalmopathy.

The genes are TRBV28 and TRBJ1-2; TRBD1 is a possible D gene (5 bases). The CDR3 runs to 11 residues. Trimming cost V 3 bases and J 7 bases, with 6 bases left between them. The germline V gene encodes CDR1 MDHEN and CDR2 SYDVKM. CDR3 amino acids: CASSFRVGYTF. CDR3 coding DNA: TGTGCCAGCAGTTTCAGGGTTGGCTACACCTTC.

This clonotype was found a few times. The chain combines TRBV10-3 with TRBJ2-1; 7 positions agree with TRBD2. This CDR3 region has 15 residues. Germline V gives CDR1 ENHRY, CDR2 SYGVKD. The V and J ends lost 10 bases and 1 base, in that order; junction bases with no gene match: 10. CDR3 nucleotide sequence: TGTGCCACCACGGGTTCGCGGGAGTCCTACAATGAGCAGTTCTTC. Amino acids: CATTGSRESYNEQFF.

This clonotype was found a few times. The chain uses TRBV4-1 and TRBJ2-2, with TRBD2 matching 10 bases. Germline-derived CDR1 and CDR2 are MGHRA and YSYEKL. V lost 2 bases to trimming and J lost 1 base; unmatched junction nucleotides: 1. The CDR3 is 16 amino acids. The CDR3 region has the DNA TGCGCCAGCAGCCAATGGACTAGCGGGAACACCGGGGAGCTGTTTTTT. Protein product: CASSQWTSGNTGELFF.

This clonotype was counted a few times. CDR3 residues: CASSPYRGSLYGYTF. The CDR3 bases are TGTGCCAGTAGCCCTTATCGGGGAAGCTTGTATGGCTACACCTTC. The rearrangement joins TRBV19 to TRBJ1-2, with unresolved D. V was cut by 6 bases and J by 5 bases, with 19 bases left in between. Per the germline V gene, CDR1 is LNHDA and CDR2 is SQIVND (reference sequence). The CDR3 sequence is 15 residues long.

This clonotype was detected ten times or more. The chain links TRBV11-2 to TRBJ2-1; D unclear. Germline CDR1 is SGHAT and CDR2 is FQNNGV. The ends were cut back, 1 base at V and 9 bases at J, with 16 bases in the middle. CDR3 length equals 15 residues. CDR3 loop: CASSLALGHNGEQFF. The CDR3 DNA follows: TGTGCCAGCAGCTTAGCCTTAGGCCACAACGGTGAGCAGTTCTTC.

The chain is built from TRBV5-4 and TRBJ2-7; D remains ambiguous. V dropped 3 bases and J dropped 3 bases, with 13 bases sitting between them. Germline values: CDR1 SGHNT, CDR2 YYREEE (reference sequence). The CDR3 is made up of 14 amino acids. The CDR3 protein is CASSSGLGSYEQYF. Written as DNA, the CDR3 is TGTGCCAGCAGCTCAGGTCTAGGAAGCTACGAGCAGTACTTC. Looking up the rest from reference TRBV5-4 and TRBJ2-7 gives the full variable domain: ETGVTQSPTHLIKTRGQQVTLRCSSQSGHNTVSWYQQALGQGPQFIFQYYREEENGRGNFPPRFSGLQFPNYSSELNVNALELDDSALYLCASSSGLGSYEQYFGPGTRLTVT.

This clonotype appeared many times. The chain employs TRBV6-1 and TRBJ1-2; no reliable D call. V was shortened by 2 bases and J by 8 bases, with 15 bases between the two germline ends. Germline V CDR1 and CDR2: MNHNS, SASEGT. This CDR3 is 14 amino acids long. In nucleotides, the CDR3 is TGTGCCAGCAGTGAAACGAGAAGATCCCCCGGCTACACCTTC. Translation: CASSETRRSPGYTF.

The rearrangement uses TRBV20-1 and TRBJ1-6; D perhaps matches TRBD1 (6 bases). V lost 1 base and J 5 bases, leaving 15 bases between the germline ends. Looked up from germline, CDR1 is DFQATT and CDR2 is SNEGSKA (reference sequence). The length of the CDR3 is 16 residues. CDR3 in amino acids: CSARGWEGGNNSPLHF. The DNA of the CDR3 is TGCAGTGCTAGAGGATGGGAGGGGGGTAATAATTCACCCCTCCACTTT.

This sequence joins TRBV5-1 and TRBJ2-7; 7 bases line up with TRBD2. The CDR3 loop spans 15 amino acids. V shed 0 bases and J 0 bases; nucleotides not matched to a gene: 3. Germline-derived CDR1 and CDR2 are SGHRS and YFSETQ. The CDR3 DNA is TGCGCCAGCAGCTTGGGCGGGAGAAGCTCCTACGAGCAGTACTTC. It is translated as CASSLGGRSSYEQYF. The full variable domain, rest sourced from reference TRBV5-1 and TRBJ2-7, is KAGVTQTPRYLIKTRGQQVTLSCSPISGHRSVSWYQQTPGQGLQFLFEYFSETQRNKGNFPGRFSGRQFSNSRSEMNVSTLELGDSALYLCASSLGGRSSYEQYFGPGTRLTVT.

There are a few counts of this clonotype. This rearrangement joins TRBV12-3 or TRBV12-4 to TRBJ1-2; D gene ambiguous. This CDR3 contains 12 residues. Between the trimmed V and J ends, which lost 6 bases and 5 bases, there was a span of 10 bases. The CDR3 is CASSRHYYGYTF. CDR3 in DNA: TGTGCCAGCAGCAGACACTATTATGGCTACACCTTC.

V gene TRBV30 combines with J gene TRBJ2-1; 10 nucleotides agree with TRBD1. The CDR3 length is 16 residues. From germline, CDR1 is GTSNPN and CDR2 SVGIG (reference sequence). Trimming took 1 base from V and 5 from J; bases not matched to a gene: 8. The CDR3, as DNA: TGTGCCTGGAGTGCAACAACCGGGACAGGGGACAATGAGCAGTTCTTC. Translation gives CAWSATTGTGDNEQFF.

In its sample, this clonotype was seen many times. The rearrangement uses TRBV30 and TRBJ1-1, with 7 positions matching TRBD1. CDR1 and CDR2 from the germline V gene are GTSNPN and SVGIG (reference sequence). V trimming: 2 bases; J trimming: 3 bases; junction bases outside the gene matches: 9. This CDR3 region has 15 residues. The CDR3 nucleotides read TGTGCCTGGAGTTTTCCCGACAGGGAACACACTGAAGCTTTCTTT. It codes for CAWSFPDREHTEAFF.

This clonotype was detected ten times or more. This sequence joins TRBV7-9 and TRBJ2-1; TRBD2 is a possible D gene (6 bases). CDR3 length: 13 amino acids. Germline V gene sequence: CDR1 SEHNR, CDR2 FQNEAQ (reference sequence). V lost 5 bases to trimming and J lost 10 bases, with 15 bases between them. The CDR3 nucleotides are TGTGCCAGCAGCCTTAGACTAGAAGGCGAGCAGTTCTTC. It is translated as CASSLRLEGEQFF.

This clonotype appeared many times. V and J are TRBV11-2 and TRBJ2-1; D unresolved. V was cut by 3 bases and J by 7 bases, with 10 bases left in between. The CDR3 loop spans 13 amino acids. Germline V gene lookup returns CDR1 SGHAT and CDR2 FQNNGV. CDR3 region: CASSLDLVNEQFF. The CDR3 DNA sequence: TGTGCCAGCAGCTTGGATCTTGTGAATGAGCAGTTCTTC. Full variable domain (missing parts from reference TRBV11-2 and TRBJ2-1): EAGVAQSPRYKIIEKRQSVAFWCNPISGHATLYWYQQILGQGPKLLIQFQNNGVVDDSQLPKDRFSAERLKGVDSTLKIQPAKLEDSAVYLCASSLDLVNEQFFGPGTRLTVL.

J is TRBJ2-5 and V is TRBV20-1; 7 nucleotides agree with TRBD1. CDR1 is DFQATT, CDR2 SNEGSKA, per germline (reference sequence). The CDR3 totals 12 residues. Trimming cost V 8 bases and J 1 base; bases outside gene matches: 4. CDR3 nucleotides: TGCAGTCCCGACAGGGTCCAAGAGACCCAGTACTTC. Translation gives CSPDRVQETQYF.

This clonotype was counted ten times or more. CDR3 protein: CASSLATGVATEAFF. CDR3 bases: TGTGCCAGCAGCTTAGCCACAGGGGTTGCCACTGAAGCTTTCTTT. The V and J genes are TRBV7-2 and TRBJ1-1; 7 bases fit TRBD1. This CDR3 region has 15 residues. The V gene end was trimmed by 0 bases and the J gene end by 4 bases; junction bases not matched to a gene: 5. CDR1 and CDR2 from the germline V gene are SGHTA and FQGNSA.

This clonotype showed up many times. The chain employs TRBV11-2 and TRBJ2-5; 9 bases line up with TRBD2. This CDR3 comprises 16 residues. Germline V gene sequence: CDR1 SGHAT, CDR2 FQNNGV. V trimming: 7 bases; J trimming: 0 bases; junction bases outside the gene matches: 9. The CDR3 DNA reads TGTGCCAGCACCTCCCCGCGGGAGGGAAACCAAGAGACCCAGTACTTC. The encoded protein is CASTSPREGNQETQYF.

This clonotype has only a few counts. The chain recombines TRBV27 with TRBJ1-2; maybe TRBD1 (6 bases). The germline CDR1 and CDR2 sequences are MNHEY and SMNVEV (reference sequence). Between the trimmed V and J ends, which lost 5 bases and 0 bases, there was a span of 13 bases. CDR3 length: 15 residues. The CDR3 DNA follows: TGTGCCAGCAGTCCAAGGGGGGACACTAACTATGGCTACACCTTC. Amino acids: CASSPRGDTNYGYTF.

The chain couples TRBV12-3 or TRBV12-4 to TRBJ2-1, with 9 bases matching TRBD2. CDR3 length: 16 residues. Losses at the gene ends were 5 bases for V and 2 bases for J; bases not matched to a gene: 7. CDR3 residues: CASSPLAGVPYNEQFF. In DNA form, the CDR3 reads TGTGCCAGCAGTCCTTTAGCGGGAGTCCCCTACAATGAGCAGTTCTTC.

This clonotype was observed a handful of times. The rearrangement joins TRBV9 to TRBJ1-2, with a possible D match to TRBD1 (5 bases). Deletions cut 2 bases from V and 4 bases from J, with 9 bases between. The CDR3 covers 13 residues. CDR1 SGDLS and CDR2 YYNGEE come from the germline V gene. CDR3 nucleotide sequence: TGTGCCAGCAGCGTGGGGGAGGCCTATGGCTACACCTTC. Translating it yields CASSVGEAYGYTF.

This clonotype was detected ten times or more. The genes are TRBV30 and TRBJ1-2, with D uncertain. This CDR3 is 13 amino acids long. V gave up 2 bases and J gave up 5 bases, with 12 bases separating them. CDR1 is GTSNPN and CDR2 is SVGIG in the germline V gene (reference sequence). For the CDR3, the DNA is TGTGCCTGGAGTCTCGGGCAGCCTTATGGCTACACCTTC. This codes for CAWSLGQPYGYTF.

This clonotype was seen only a few times. The chain employs TRBV3-1 and TRBJ2-7; a possible D gene is TRBD1 (5 bases). Trimming pared 4 bases from V and 7 bases from J, leaving 14 bases between. This CDR3 is built from 13 residues. CDR1 and CDR2 (germline): LGHDT, YNNKEL (reference sequence). CDR3 in DNA: TGTGCCAGCAGCCGGGGCCAAATGGGAGAGCAGTACTTC. Amino acid sequence: CASSRGQMGEQYF.

This clonotype was observed a few times. V and J are TRBV5-5 and TRBJ2-3, with D tentatively TRBD2 (5 bases). This CDR3 is built from 13 residues. CDR1 is SGHKS and CDR2 is YYEKEE in the germline V gene (reference sequence). V dropped 4 bases and J dropped 7 bases, with 13 bases sitting between them. CDR3 sequence (DNA): TGTGCCAGCAGCCCGAGGGATGGGTATACGCAGTATTTT. Its translation: CASSPRDGYTQYF. Combining the CDR3 with reference TRBV5-5 and TRBJ2-3 gives the whole variable domain DAGVTQSPTHLIKTRGQQVTLRCSPISGHKSVSWYQQVLGQGPQFIFQYYEKEERGRGNFPDRFSARQFPNYSSELNVNALLLGDSALYLCASSPRDGYTQYFGPGTRLTVL.

This rearrangement joins TRBV20-1 to TRBJ2-7; D gene uncertain. Per germline, CDR1 DFQATT and CDR2 SNEGSKA (reference sequence). Trimming pared 1 base from V and 4 bases from J, leaving 8 bases between. This CDR3 has 12 residues. CDR3 in amino acids: CSARALVYEQYF. DNA for the CDR3: TGCAGTGCTAGAGCGTTGGTATACGAGCAGTACTTC.

This clonotype came up many times. V is TRBV6-2 or TRBV6-3 and J is TRBJ1-5, with D unclear. This CDR3 comprises 13 residues. CDR1 is MNHEY, CDR2 SVGEGT, per germline. Trimming removed 8 bases at V and 5 bases at J, with 13 bases between. For the CDR3, the DNA is TGTGCCAGCCGCCCACCGGCCCATCAGCCCCAGCATTTT. It yields the protein CASRPPAHQPQHF.

The chain couples TRBV6-1 to TRBJ2-5; possibly TRBD1 for D (6 bases). Germline V gives CDR1 MNHNS, CDR2 SASEGT. V was pared by 4 bases and J by 1 base, with 13 bases between. This CDR3 has 15 residues. The CDR3 loop is CASSGNQGIQETQYF. CDR3 sequence (DNA): TGTGCCAGCAGTGGAAATCAGGGGATCCAAGAGACCCAGTACTTC.

This clonotype has more than one count but fewer than ten. This rearrangement joins TRBV9 to TRBJ2-2, with 9 bases matching TRBD1. The length of the CDR3 is 15 residues. Looked up from germline, CDR1 is SGDLS and CDR2 is YYNGEE. V dropped 0 bases and J dropped 6; count of bases not matched to a gene: 3. CDR3 sequence (DNA): TGTGCCAGCAGCGTAGTACAGGGGGCGTCCGGGGAGCTGTTTTTT. It is translated as CASSVVQGASGELFF.